One TCR beta chain is described in this entry. The data belong to a study of T cell changes during pregnancy in multiple sclerosis. The germline V gene encodes CDR1 SNHLY and CDR2 FYNNEI. The CDR3 is 16 amino acids. Trimming removed 5 bases from V and 5 bases from J; junction bases left unmatched: 12. The protocol was immunoSEQ multiplex PCR, while the TCRdb copy is restricted to in-frame clones and leaves out a portion. The data contain 60,000 to 65,000 clones, 90% of them singletons. The TCR was taken from a female donor in good health, enrolled as a control in a pregnancy study. The chain joins TRBV2 to TRBJ2-5; 9 nucleotides agree with TRBD1. The specimen was peripheral blood, collected in the second trimester of pregnancy. The CDR3 reads CASSKQDRGGLETQYF. The CDR3 nucleotides read TGTGCCAGCAGTAAACAAGACAGGGGGGGATTGGAGACCCAGTACTTC.